This T cell receptor beta chain is from a study of cytomegalovirus exposure and HLA in healthy donors (dated by TCRdb to the late 2010s). As for the study more broadly: An earlier analysis of some 500 of the donors reported 250 to 300 Gb of sequence data and roughly 100 million unique TCR beta sequences from about 180 million T cells. All discovery cohort repertoires had been generated on a single sequencing platform. The study combined high-throughput TCR immunosequencing, statistical association of individual TCRs with disease status, and machine learning to predict cytomegalovirus infection status. A later analysis re-examined previously published TCR beta repertoires from 600 to 700 donors and added high-resolution HLA genotyping to investigate patterns of TCR occurrence. The aim of the study was to test whether cataloging public T cell receptors could identify signatures of past pathogen exposure. Alongside the repertoire data, information on donor age, sex, ethnicity and CMV serostatus was compiled. Four to six DR-DQ haplotypes were handled as single units for association and clustering, since linkage in the cohort was strong. An earlier analysis of a few hundred of the donors applied high-throughput TCR beta sequencing to assess whether each TCR beta V gene segment acted as functional or pseudogenic. The study profiled the T cell repertoires of approximately 700 subjects by immunosequencing and related them to cytomegalovirus serostatus. A later genetic analysis took genome-wide SNP genotypes for about 55% of the roughly 700 donors and used that subset as a discovery cohort. Of the roughly 390 genotyped donors, 75% to 85% were placed in the genetic ancestry cluster associated with self-reported Caucasian donors. The number of typed donors differed by locus: about 620-640 for A, B, C, DRB1 and DQB1; 500 to 550 for DQA1; 600 to 610 for DPA1; and around 470 for DPB1. Besides the first cohort of roughly 660 subjects, a separate validation cohort made up of over 95 different subjects was used. An early release covering 550 to 650 HLA-typed donors comprised 250 to 350 gigabases of sequencing data and tens of millions of unique TCR sequences. Rather than drawing on any new phenotypic data, the later analysis identified candidate immune exposures from TCR beta sequences and the way those sequences occurred across donors. Class I and class II HLA loci were covered by the typing at four-digit resolution. Across 300 to 400 genotyped donors of the cohort, an average of about 200,000 unique TCR beta nucleotide sequences per donor were sequenced, and approximately 19% of those sequences were non-productive.

Library preparation employed the immunoSEQ multiplex PCR assay. For the multiplex PCR, a mixture combining 60 forward primers for TCR Vbeta segments and 13 reverse primers for TCR Jbeta segments was used. Amplification of the CDR3 region of rearranged TCR beta genes was performed with a multiplex PCR assay on genomic DNA. The amplified TCR beta libraries were sequenced on the Illumina HiSeq System as 87-base-pair reads. As for the original processing: Across the roughly 670 repertoires, a later analysis counted roughly 77 million unique TCR beta chains, about 10 million of which were shared by at least two donors. Raw reads were error-corrected and collapsed into unique sequences with a nearest-neighbor algorithm that merged closely related sequences to remove PCR and sequencing errors. V, D and J gene segments were assigned by aligning CDR3 sequences to IMGT reference sequences. For a sequence to be retained, a match of at least six nucleotides was required to both a V gene segment and a J gene segment. A rearrangement was called productive if the CDR3 had no stop codons and remained in frame with V and J, and every other rearrangement was called non-productive. Following IMGT convention, CDR3 was defined as the stretch from the second conserved V-encoded cysteine to the conserved J-encoded phenylalanine. Sequences without an unambiguous match to a single V gene segment were excluded from the earlier analysis of about 600 of the donors. In an earlier analysis of 587 of the donors, V segments were called functional above 56.7% productive rearrangements and were called segregating when the between-donor standard deviation exceeded 5%. A statistical classification framework was developed to diagnose cytomegalovirus status using the catalog of TCR beta chain sequences. In a later analysis, V and J genes were assigned by comparing TCR nucleotide sequences against IMGT/GENE-DB human TR gene sequences. In a later analysis, CDR3 sequences and most-parsimonious VDJ recombination scenarios were assigned using the TCRdist pipeline. In a later analysis, every TCR beta chain was defined by the combination of its CDR3 amino acid sequence and its V-gene family, and reads without a unique V-gene family were dropped. A later analysis removed 600 or so highly shared, low-generation-probability nucleotide sequences to deal with suspected cross-contamination and a sequencing artifact. In a later analysis, a clonal expansion index for each public chain was calculated from normalized within-repertoire ranks of inferred template counts. A later analysis computed generation probabilities with a VDJ recombination model fitted to out-of-frame rearrangements, and checked the results against IGoR. Hypergeometric tests were used in a later analysis to score TCR-TCR, TCR-HLA and TCR-CMV co-occurrence, with a repertoire-size bias correction applied to the TCR pairs. To estimate false discovery rates, a later analysis permuted the HLA or CMV assignments 20 times. A later analysis grouped co-occurring TCRs with DBSCAN, adding TCRdist sequence similarity when clustering within HLA-allele-positive subsets. Repertoires with fewer than 30,000 or more than 120,000 public chains, plus five repertoires with anomalous nucleotide sharing, were excluded from co-occurrence clustering. In its TCRdb copy, this immuneACCESS table keeps in-frame sequences only and misses some clones. Where compared with another copy, unresolved V genes explain less than half of these, and the others have no known cause. V, J and clone size reflect that table, while D and trimming were determined from the DNA. Recorded for this sample are roughly 36,000 clones; just under 75% of them occurred a single time. Clones ranked in the top ten supply less than 7% of the sample.

The cohort was made up of 666 healthy bone marrow donors. At the time of sampling, every cohort member was nominally healthy, though immune exposures that went unrecorded were likely present. The donor was CMV seronegative and was included in the group of under 450 seronegative cohort members. Each donor provided a peripheral blood sample, and peripheral blood mononuclear cells were used for TCR beta sequencing. The Qiagen DNeasy Blood Extraction Kit was used to extract genomic DNA from the blood cell samples. Results the study describes overall, beyond this receptor: Because some donors lacked HLA typing at each locus, the association tests relied only on the typed subset. At a false discovery rate of 0.05, a later analysis linked 16,951 TCR beta sequences to specific HLA alleles. Broadly in line with IMGT annotations, most TCR beta V segments showed up in productive rearrangements about 87% or about 30% of the time in an earlier analysis of under 700 of the donors. The classifier was reported to diagnose cytomegalovirus status with high specificity and sensitivity in both the original cohort and the validation cohort. Some IMGT-functional V segments, including TRBV6-2 and TRBV6-3, could not be distinguished by the 87-base-pair reads and were therefore excluded. In the study, about 150 TCR beta chains were listed as associated with cytomegalovirus. In vitro tests confirmed that a few of the cytomegalovirus-associated TCR beta chains recognize cytomegalovirus antigens. Linkage disequilibrium might explain the correlated functional status among segregating V segments, but an unknown experimental factor could not be excluded. Strong co-occurrence of HLA alleles, especially DR and DQ, made assigning TCR associations to individual alleles difficult. According to a later analysis, most CMV-associated TCR beta chains appeared to be HLA-restricted, and the HLA associations seemed to be driven largely by CMV exposure. Across donors, most TCR sequences were observed very rarely, whereas some public TCRs were present in many individuals. The sequencing pipeline was judged likely to have produced a cluster of highly shared sequence variants as a technical artifact. Several of the top co-occurrence clusters appeared to be linked to parvovirus B19, influenza, CMV and Epstein-Barr virus, according to a later analysis. The cohort was sequenced for TCR beta chains only, and without alpha or paired-chain data the features that could be detected were limited. CMV serostatus was the only immune exposure information available for the cohort. A further reported finding was that TCR beta sequences accurately predicted the HLA-A and HLA-B alleles for most subjects in the first cohort. The presence/absence analyses assumed that sequencing depth was roughly uniform across donors, and that assumption may not be true. According to a later analysis, TCR association rates differed among HLA loci, with DRB1 alleles showing the most associated TCRs and HLA-C alleles showing the fewest. Because counts were too low, approximately 18 rarely observed V segments, including chromosome 9 orphons, were excluded from the earlier analysis of around 640 of the donors. Compared with equally common non-associated chains, HLA-associated TCR beta chains in a later analysis were more clonally expanded and had lower generation probabilities. A later genetic analysis reported fewer N-insertions in productive TCRs among donors in an Asian-associated ancestry cluster than the roughly 620-donor mean. An association between a missense DCLRE1C variant and V-gene and J-gene trimming of TCR beta chains was found in a later genetic analysis and replicated in an independent cohort. The authors suggested that the approach could potentially be extended to other disease states and immunological phenotypes.

As for this clone: Its antigen is still unknown. It has no much larger one-base neighbor in the sample; base qualities were not kept.

V and J are trimmed by 4 bases and 1 base, and the gene matches miss 8 bases of the junction. The CDR3, cysteine through phenylalanine, is 17 amino acids long. CDR3 DNA only is kept here, 51 bases in frame from base 1. The germline V gene provides CDR1 KGHSH and CDR2 LQKENI. The sequencing sample was made of PBMCs. The chain is assembled from TRBV18 and TRBJ2-5; TRBD1 matches 11 bases in the middle. The sequence was collected from a man aged 30-40 years in good health and CMV-seronegative. The CDR3 is CASSLSPGTGGQETQYF. The bases read TGTGCCAGCTCACTCTCCCCCGGGACAGGGGGCCAAGAGACCCAGTACTTC.